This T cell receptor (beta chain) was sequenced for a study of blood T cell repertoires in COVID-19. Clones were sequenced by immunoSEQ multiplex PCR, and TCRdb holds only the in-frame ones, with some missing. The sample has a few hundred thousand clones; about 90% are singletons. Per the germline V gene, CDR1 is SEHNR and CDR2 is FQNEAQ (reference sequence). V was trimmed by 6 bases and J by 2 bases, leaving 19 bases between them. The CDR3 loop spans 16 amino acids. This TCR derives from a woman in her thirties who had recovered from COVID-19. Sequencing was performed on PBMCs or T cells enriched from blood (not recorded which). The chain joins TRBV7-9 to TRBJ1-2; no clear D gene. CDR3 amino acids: CASRYPGQRRNYGYTF. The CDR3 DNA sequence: TGTGCCAGCAGATATCCGGGCCAACGGAGGAACTATGGCTACACCTTC.